This passage covers 23 T cell receptor beta chains from one sample sequenced in a study of blood T cell repertoires in COVID-19. Only in-frame clones appear in the TCRdb table, and some are missing; sequencing was by immunoSEQ multiplex PCR. The data contain 250,000 to 300,000 clones, just over 85% of them singletons. The sample consisted of peripheral blood. The receptors were gathered from a woman aged 30 to 39 with active or convalescent COVID-19.

This sequence joins TRBV11-3 and TRBJ2-3; 7 nucleotides agree with TRBD2. J lost 0 bases, V lost 5 bases, and 5 bases had no gene match. This CDR3 is built from 15 residues. CDR1 is SGHNT and CDR2 is YENEEA in the germline V gene. Here the CDR3 reads CASSVSGGSTDTQYF. CDR3 coding DNA: TGTGCCAGCAGCGTTTCGGGGGGTAGCACAGATACGCAGTATTTT.

V is TRBV28 and J is TRBJ2-1; D might be TRBD1 (5 bases). V dropped 7 bases and J dropped 7 bases, with 17 bases sitting between them. CDR1 and CDR2 (germline): MDHEN, SYDVKM. CDR3 length: 14 residues. In nucleotides, the CDR3 is TGTGCCAGCACCCGTGGCAGGGTAAGGAATGAGCAGTTCTTC. As protein: CASTRGRVRNEQFF.

This clone was recorded a few times. This chain links TRBV19 with TRBJ1-5; the match to TRBD1 covers 10 bases. Losses at the gene ends were 6 bases for V and 6 bases for J; bases not matched to a gene: 14. CDR3 length equals 17 residues. Germline V gene data show CDR1 as LNHDA and CDR2 as SQIVND (reference sequence). CDR3 coding DNA: TGTGCCAGTAGCCCGGACAGGGGGATGGGAAGTTTTCAGCCCCAGCATTTT. Its protein product is CASSPDRGMGSFQPQHF.

Regarding this clone: The same CDR3 arises from other DNA sequences in this sample as well. The gene calls are TRBV19 and TRBJ1-1; the D is unclear. Trimming cost V 3 bases and J 2 bases, with 7 bases left between them. This CDR3 region has 13 residues. CDR1 and CDR2 (germline): LNHDA, SQIVND (reference sequence). The CDR3 spells CASSITVNTEAFF. CDR3 in DNA: TGTGCCAGTAGTATTACAGTTAACACTGAAGCTTTCTTT.

This chain joins TRBV2 and TRBJ2-3; no reliable D call. CDR3 length equals 16 residues. Germline V gene sequence: CDR1 SNHLY, CDR2 FYNNEI. Trimming took off 6 bases at V and 6 bases at J, with 22 bases between the two ends. The CDR3 region is CASSPTTSVLSDTQYF. Here the CDR3 DNA reads TGTGCCAGCAGCCCTACGACTTCGGTACTTTCGGATACGCAGTATTTT. Drawing the rest from reference TRBV2 and TRBJ2-3, the complete variable domain is EPEVTQTPSHQVTQMGQEVILRCVPISNHLYFYWYRQILGQKVEFLVSFYNNEISEKSEIFDDQFSVERPDGSNFTLKIRSTKLEDSAMYFCASSPTTSVLSDTQYFGPGTRLTVL.

For this clone: Other nucleotide sequences from this sample produce the same CDR3. The rearrangement joins TRBV15 to TRBJ2-7, with TRBD2 matching 9 bases. CDR3 length equals 16 residues. Germline V gene data show CDR1 as LNHNV and CDR2 as YYDKDF (reference sequence). V lost 1 base and J lost 2; bases outside the gene matches: 6. In nucleotides, the CDR3 is TGTGCCACCAGCAGAGCGCGGGGCGGGGGGGCCTACGAGCAGTACTTC. Protein product: CATSRARGGGAYEQYF.

This clone was seen once. This sequence joins TRBV12-1 and TRBJ1-2. TRBV12-1 is a pseudogene. This CDR3 region has 18 residues. The CDR3 bases are TGTGCCAGCAGCTTTGTCTCTCTCGGGGTCAATCGACTCTATGGCTACACCTTC. Its translation is CASSFVSLGVNRLYGYTF.

This clone was counted a single time. The chain combines TRBV5-1 with TRBJ2-3, with 8 bases identical to TRBD2. V lost 6 bases, J lost 0 bases, and 6 bases stayed unmatched. CDR1 is SGHRS and CDR2 is YFSETQ in the germline V gene. The CDR3 sequence is 15 residues long. CDR3 region: CASTLSGESTDTQYF. Here the CDR3 DNA reads TGCGCCAGCACCCTTAGCGGGGAAAGCACAGATACGCAGTATTTT.

The chain joins TRBV5-5 to TRBJ2-3; D gene uncertain. V was trimmed by 1 base and J by 0 bases, leaving 6 bases between them. Per germline, CDR1 SGHKS and CDR2 YYEKEE (reference sequence). The CDR3 contains 14 residues. The CDR3 nucleotides are TGTGCCAGCAGCTTGACTGTTAGCACAGATACGCAGTATTTT. It specifies CASSLTVSTDTQYF.

The chain is built from TRBV11-1 and TRBJ1-1, with D perhaps TRBD1 (5 bases). The CDR3 is 13 residues long. The V gene's germline CDR1 is SGHAT and CDR2 FQDESV (reference sequence). Between the trimmed V and J ends, which lost 5 bases and 1 base, there was a span of 8 bases. CDR3 loop: CASSTDRNTEAFF. The CDR3 region has the DNA TGTGCCAGCAGCACCGACAGGAACACTGAAGCTTTCTTT. The variable domain in full, completed from reference TRBV11-1 and TRBJ1-1, reads EAEVAQSPRYKITEKSQAVAFWCDPISGHATLYWYRQILGQGPELLVQFQDESVVDDSQLPKDRFSAERLKGVDSTLKIQPAELGDSAMYLCASSTDRNTEAFFGQGTRLTVV.

The rearrangement links TRBV28 to TRBJ1-5; D perhaps matches TRBD1 (6 bases). CDR1 and CDR2 (germline): MDHEN, SYDVKM. This CDR3 is 14 amino acids long. Trimming took off 7 bases at V and 3 bases at J, with 13 bases between the two ends. The CDR3 DNA reads as TGTGCCAGCAAGCAGGGGCCACACAATCAGCCCCAGCATTTT. Its protein product is CASKQGPHNQPQHF.

This rearrangement joins TRBV10-3 to TRBJ1-2; 8 bases map to TRBD1. This CDR3 has 14 amino acids. V shed 3 bases and J 4 bases; nucleotides not matched to a gene: 4. Germline V gene sequence: CDR1 ENHRY, CDR2 SYGVKD. This CDR3 is CAISEGTGSYGYTF. CDR3 coding DNA: TGTGCCATCAGTGAAGGGACAGGCTCCTATGGCTACACCTTC.

This chain joins TRBV5-1 and TRBJ2-3; D is perhaps TRBD1 (7 bases). CDR3 length equals 14 residues. Trimming cost V 4 bases and J 6 bases, with 15 bases left between them. Germline V gives CDR1 SGHRS, CDR2 YFSETQ. The CDR3 here is CASSTAPGGDTQYF. The CDR3 DNA is TGCGCCAGCAGCACGGCCCCAGGGGGGGATACGCAGTATTTT.

This clone was seen once. The genes are TRBV6-5 and TRBJ1-5; no clear D gene. The CDR3 runs 13 residues. From germline, CDR1 is MNHEY and CDR2 SVGAGI. V was clipped by 6 bases and J by 2 bases, with 8 bases between them. The CDR3 nucleotides read TGTGCCAGCAGGGTCAGCGGCAATCAGCCCCAGCATTTT. It yields the protein CASRVSGNQPQHF.

CDR3 amino acids: CASGSGRNSPLHF. CDR3 DNA sequence: TGTGCCAGCGGAAGCGGTCGGAATTCACCCCTCCACTTT. This sequence joins TRBV25-1 and TRBJ1-6; D is undetermined. The CDR3 contains 13 residues. CDR1 MGHDK and CDR2 SYGVNS come from the germline V gene. The V gene lost 8 bases and the J gene lost 7 bases, with 12 bases spanning the gap.

The gene calls are TRBV6-2 or TRBV6-3 and TRBJ2-3; 7 nucleotides match TRBD1. Germline V lookup: CDR1 MNHEY, CDR2 SVGEGT. V lost 3 bases to trimming and J lost 2 bases; unmatched junction nucleotides: 14. This CDR3 is built from 18 residues. The CDR3 here is CASSYDTTGTANTDTQYF. The CDR3, as DNA: TGTGCCAGCAGTTATGACACGACAGGGACGGCAAACACAGATACGCAGTATTTT.

The chain joins TRBV13 to TRBJ2-1; 11 bases agree with TRBD1. The length of the CDR3 is 15 residues. Germline lookup yields CDR1 PRHDT and CDR2 FYEKMQ (reference sequence). V shed 5 bases and J 6 bases; nucleotides not matched to a gene: 6. In nucleotides, the CDR3 is TGTGCCAGCAGCCACCGGGACAGGGGGGTCAATGAGCAGTTCTTC. Encoded protein: CASSHRDRGVNEQFF.

This clone was counted a few times. The rearrangement uses TRBV25-1 and TRBJ1-5; no definite D call. V shed 9 bases and J shed 7 bases, with 16 bases lying between them. This CDR3 is built from 13 residues. Germline CDR1 is MGHDK and CDR2 is SYGVNS. The CDR3 sequence: CASAAAHGQPQHF. DNA for the CDR3: TGTGCCAGTGCGGCGGCCCACGGACAGCCCCAGCATTTT.

The CDR3: CASSHRGTGPYEQYF. CDR3 DNA sequence: TGTGCCAGCAGTCACCGAGGGACAGGTCCCTACGAGCAGTACTTC. This sequence joins TRBV28 and TRBJ2-7; 8 bases are shared with TRBD1. Germline CDR1 is MDHEN and CDR2 is SYDVKM. The trim removed 5 bases at V and 2 bases at J, leaving 8 bases unmatched. CDR3 size: 15 residues. The variable domain in full, completed from reference TRBV28 and TRBJ2-7, reads DVKVTQSSRYLVKRTGEKVFLECVQDMDHENMFWYRQDPGLGLRLIYFSYDVKMKEKGDIPEGYSVSREKKERFSLILESASTNQTSMYLCASSHRGTGPYEQYFGPGTRLTVT.

This clone was observed a single time. The chain carries TRBV6-5 and TRBJ2-7, with 9 bases identical to TRBD1. After removal of 6 bases from V and 3 bases from J, the junction contained 6 bases not matched to a gene. The germline CDR1 and CDR2 sequences are MNHEY and SVGAGI. The CDR3 is 14 residues long. The CDR3 coding sequence is TGTGCCAGCAGCCCCCGGGACAGGGACTACGAGCAGTACTTC. Protein sequence: CASSPRDRDYEQYF.

This chain uses TRBV2 with TRBJ1-1, with D perhaps TRBD1 (5 bases). This CDR3 is 15 amino acids long. The V and J ends lost 4 bases and 1 base respectively, with 13 bases between them. Germline V gene data show CDR1 as SNHLY and CDR2 as FYNNEI. DNA for the CDR3: TGTGCCAGCAGTGGACGAGGCAGGGCGAACACTGAAGCTTTCTTT. Protein product: CASSGRGRANTEAFF.

This rearrangement joins TRBV10-1 to TRBJ1-3; TRBD1 is a possible D gene (6 bases). Trimming shortened V by 8 bases and J by 3 bases, and 11 bases separated the two germline ends. The CDR3 consists of 13 residues. Germline lookup yields CDR1 WNHNN and CDR2 SYGVQD (reference sequence). The CDR3 DNA follows: TGCGCCAGCCAGGACAGTTTTGGAAACACCATATATTTT. This translates into CASQDSFGNTIYF.

This chain links TRBV6-2 or TRBV6-3 with TRBJ1-2; possible D gene TRBD1, 6 bases. The germline CDR1 and CDR2 sequences are MNHEY and SVGEGT. Deletions cut 0 bases from V and 8 bases from J, with 16 bases between. The CDR3 spans 15 residues. CDR3 loop: CASSYSWQGSSGYTF. The CDR3 DNA reads as TGTGCCAGCAGTTACTCGTGGCAGGGGAGCTCCGGCTACACCTTC.